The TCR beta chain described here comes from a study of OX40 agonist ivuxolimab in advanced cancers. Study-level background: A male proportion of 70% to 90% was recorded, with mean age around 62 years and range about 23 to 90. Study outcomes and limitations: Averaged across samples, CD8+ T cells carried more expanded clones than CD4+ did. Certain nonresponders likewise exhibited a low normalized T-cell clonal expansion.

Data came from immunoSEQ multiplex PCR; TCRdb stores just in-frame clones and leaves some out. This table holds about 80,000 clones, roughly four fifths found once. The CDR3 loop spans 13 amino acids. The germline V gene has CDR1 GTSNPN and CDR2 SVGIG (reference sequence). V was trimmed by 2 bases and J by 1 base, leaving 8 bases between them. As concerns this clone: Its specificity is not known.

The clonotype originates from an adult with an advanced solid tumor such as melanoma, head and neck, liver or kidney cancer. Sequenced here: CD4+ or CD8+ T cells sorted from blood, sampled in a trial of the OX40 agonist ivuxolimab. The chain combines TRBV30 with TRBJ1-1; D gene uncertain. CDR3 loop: CAWSIGWNTEAFF. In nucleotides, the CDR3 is TGTGCCTGGAGTATTGGTTGGAACACTGAAGCTTTCTTT.